Listed below are T cell receptor beta chains from one sample, sequenced in a study of cytomegalovirus exposure and HLA in healthy donors. Libraries were prepared by immunoSEQ multiplex PCR; TCRdb keeps only in-frame clonotypes and omits some of them. This table holds a few hundred thousand clones, roughly 90% found once. Sequencing was carried out using PBMCs. These receptors came from a woman younger than 35 in good health and CMV-seronegative. CDR3s include the opening cysteine and the closing phenylalanine or tryptophan.

TRBV6-6	TRBJ2-5	CASSYSTGKETQYF
TRBV4-1	TRBJ2-7	CASSQEGATGDEQYF
TRBV6-4	TRBJ2-7	CASSGAKAMGYEQYF
TRBV28	TRBJ1-2	CASRGQGRNYGYTF
TRBV20-1	TRBJ2-7	CSANRDNGQYF
TRBV27	TRBJ2-1	CASSLGSSGGTRRLFF
TRBV10-3	TRBJ1-1	CAISDTVNTEAFF
TRBV11-2	TRBJ1-2	CASSPGTGPYGYTF
TRBV5-1	TRBJ2-1	CASSWYPGNEQFF
TRBV9	TRBJ2-5	CASSVVPGGAGQETQYF
TRBV5-1	TRBJ1-3	CASGEGVSGNTIYF
TRBV5-4	TRBJ1-4	CASSPGVDKEKLFF
TRBV5-1	TRBJ1-1	CASSAQDMNTEAFF
TRBV6-6	TRBJ1-1	CASSRNTEAFF
TRBV4-3	TRBJ2-1	CASSQNRLVYNEQFF
TRBV27	TRBJ1-4	CASSFSGTGGGYEKLFF
TRBV5-1	TRBJ1-1	CASSLVQGVGTEAFF
TRBV27	TRBJ1-1	CASSTGGGTEAFF
TRBV2	TRBJ1-1	CASSFRNTEAFF
TRBV27	TRBJ1-1	CASSLSRSNTEAFF
TRBV9	TRBJ2-1	CASSAPTGASYNEQFF
TRBV14	TRBJ1-1	CASSQVRYTEAFF
TRBV29-1	TRBJ2-7	CSARTGNTYEQYF
TRBV7-8	TRBJ2-7	CASSLGQNYEQYF
TRBV25-1	TRBJ2-2	CASSGLYGRAIFTGELFF
TRBV7-2	TRBJ2-7	CASSLARLAYEQYF
TRBV7-2	TRBJ2-3	CASETFPGSDF
TRBV27	TRBJ1-1	CASSWRGEYTEAFF
TRBV9	TRBJ2-7	CASSPRQGPDEQYF
TRBV9	TRBJ1-1	CASSANLNTEAFF
TRBV28	TRBJ1-2	CASSLRGNYGYTF
TRBV2	TRBJ2-4	CASRARAGGDPAKNIQYF
TRBV14	TRBJ2-7	CASSQGYGSNSYEQYF
TRBV30	TRBJ1-2	CAWSVSVSGYTF
TRBV13	TRBJ2-3	CASSKTSGPSTDTQYF
TRBV28	TRBJ2-3	CASSLAPYTQYF
TRBV5-6	TRBJ1-1	CASSLGGNTEAFF
TRBV15	TRBJ1-2	CATSDGLGRGAGGYTF
TRBV2	TRBJ1-5	CASQPRGNQPQHF
TRBV2	TRBJ2-7	CASNGLAGPTYEQYF